This TCR beta chain was identified in a study of blood T cell dynamics during melanoma immunotherapy. The CDR3 covers 15 residues. The V and J ends lost 3 bases and 4 bases, in that order; junction bases with no gene match: 7. The V gene's germline CDR1 is SGDLS and CDR2 YYNGEE. The time point denotes: pre-treatment baseline. Measured with immunoSEQ multiplex PCR; TCRdb has only the in-frame clones, and not every one. The sample has 8,500 to 14,000 clones, approximately 82% seen once. This material consisted of blood, taken from a patient treated with checkpoint blockade. The TCR sequence derives from a human donor with melanoma. The V gene is TRBV9, the J gene TRBJ1-1; 9 nucleotides line up with TRBD1. CDR3 loop: CASSGGQGRVTEAFF. The CDR3 DNA reads TGTGCCAGCAGCGGGGGACAGGGCCGGGTCACTGAAGCTTTCTTT. Based on the CDR3 plus reference TRBV9 and TRBJ1-1, the full variable domain is DSGVTQTPKHLITATGQRVTLRCSPRSGDLSVYWYQQSLDQGLQFLIQYYNGEERAKGNILERFSAQQFPDLHSELNLSSLELGDSALYFCASSGGQGRVTEAFFGQGTRLTVV.